This T cell receptor (beta chain) originates from a study of T cell responses to AZD1222 COVID-19 vaccine. Notes on this clone: Its target is not known.

Generated by immunoSEQ multiplex PCR, the TCRdb table keeps only in-frame clones and is missing some. The sample consists of 200,000 to 250,000 clones, roughly 94% of them appearing once. Study-level points and caveats: Of the AZD1222 recipients, only 5 or 6 were seropositive at baseline. Females made up more of the donors, who were largely white British, and clonal diversity may have come out too low. A rise in Spike-specific TCR breadth and depth followed two AZD1222 doses.

The sequenced sample was peripheral blood, obtained 28 days after the second dose of the MenACWY control vaccine. This TCR derives from an adult who received the MenACWY meningococcal vaccine as a control.

The CDR3, as DNA: TGTGCCAGCAGTTTAGGGACAGCCGAGCAGTACTTC. Encoded protein: CASSLGTAEQYF. The genes are TRBV28 and TRBJ2-7; 7 bases agree with TRBD1. J was trimmed by 6 bases and V by 2 bases; bases with no gene match: 1. Germline V gene sequence: CDR1 MDHEN, CDR2 SYDVKM. CDR3 length equals 12 residues.